This T cell receptor beta chain was observed in a study of neurological immune-mediated disorders. Study in general: The disease course was relapsing-remitting in approximately 30 and secondary progressive in about 9% of the 34 multiple sclerosis patients.

Each TCR transcript was tagged with a 10-nucleotide random UMI during 5'RACE. TCRdb reprocessed the 5' RACE reads with MiXCR, giving one entry per CDR3 protein. The table includes nearly 60,000 distinct CDR3 sequences, under 3.5% detected once. The unsorted libraries originated from 2 million PBMCs that had been stored at -80 C. In its sample, this clonotype was seen many times. The sequence was obtained from a woman aged 60-75 years with multiple sclerosis. Specimen: PBMCs.

The CDR3 spells CATRDGGGMTQYF. The CDR3 coding sequence is TGTGCCACCAGGGACGGCGGGGGCATGACCCAGTACTTC. The J gene is TRBJ2-5, the V gene TRBV24-1; D may be TRBD2 (7 bases). This CDR3 contains 13 residues. Germline CDR1 is KGHDR and CDR2 is SFDVKD. V was clipped by 7 bases and J by 7 bases, with 15 bases between them.